This TCR beta chain was documented in a study of a mutant IDH1 vaccine in newly diagnosed glioma. Remarks on this clone: Its antigen is still unknown.

Documented time point: week 5, during vaccination. The content of each vaccine dose was 300 ug of mutant IDH1 20-mer peptide, and topical imiquimod accompanied it. V shed 7 bases and J shed 7 bases, with 12 bases lying between them. Germline assignment: CDR1 SGDLS and CDR2 YYNGEE. The CDR3 is 13 amino acids. Repertoires were generated with immunoSEQ multiplex PCR, while TCRdb's copy carries only in-frame clones and drops some. Of 50,000 or so clones detected, about 81% appear once; the ten largest clones hold about 7.7%. This receptor was taken from a woman in her 50s with glioma. Sequencing was performed on PBMCs, taken from a glioma patient whose treatment included an IDH1 peptide vaccine. The chain carries TRBV9 and TRBJ1-6; D gene uncertain. This chain's CDR3 is CASQSQPNSPLHF. The DNA for the CDR3 is TGTGCCAGCCAAAGTCAGCCAAATTCACCCCTCCACTTT.